The rows below give T cell receptor beta chains drawn from one sample of a study of blood T cell repertoires in COVID-19. Clones were read by immunoSEQ multiplex PCR, and TCRdb kept only the in-frame ones, dropping some. This table holds 250,000 to 350,000 clones, around 85% found once. The sequenced sample was peripheral blood. The receptors shown here come from a human donor with COVID-19, enrolled during active disease. The donor label of this sample is uncertain. Each CDR3 is given with its conserved first and last residue. The order of the fields is CDR3 protein, CDR3 DNA, V gene, J gene, clone size, D gene. The D gene is left open where the match is weak. For some rows the clone size is stated as once, few or many, or as a class when expanded; others skip it.

CDR3 protein: CASSPGNPNEKLFF
CDR3 DNA: TGTGCCAGCAGCCCCGGGAACCCTAATGAAAAACTGTTTTTT
V gene: TRBV5-5
J gene: TRBJ1-4
clone size: .
D gene: .

CDR3 protein: CASRKDPGQVEGEQFF
CDR3 DNA: TGTGCCAGCAGAAAAGACCCGGGACAGGTCGAAGGTGAGCAGTTCTTC
V gene: TRBV2
J gene: TRBJ2-1
clone size: .
D gene: TRBD1

CDR3 protein: CASSLEGASGANVLTF
CDR3 DNA: TGTGCCAGCAGCTTAGAGGGGGCTTCTGGGGCCAACGTCCTGACTTTC
V gene: TRBV7-2
J gene: TRBJ2-6
clone size: .
D gene: TRBD1

CDR3 protein: CASSQGTGGSYNSPLHF
CDR3 DNA: TGTGCCAGCAGCCAAGGGACAGGGGGCTCCTATAATTCACCCCTCCACTTT
V gene: TRBV3-1/TRBV3-2
J gene: TRBJ1-6
clone size: .
D gene: TRBD1

CDR3 protein: CAISDLQGDRSPLHF
CDR3 DNA: TGTGCCATCAGTGACCTACAGGGGGACAGATCACCCCTCCACTTT
V gene: TRBV10-3
J gene: TRBJ1-6
clone size: .
D gene: TRBD1

CDR3 protein: CASRGRQGGQPQHF
CDR3 DNA: TGTGCCAGTAGAGGGAGACAGGGGGGTCAGCCCCAGCATTTT
V gene: TRBV19
J gene: TRBJ1-5
clone size: .
D gene: TRBD1

CDR3 protein: CASSLEQGRGTDEQYF
CDR3 DNA: TGTGCCAGCAGCTTGGAACAGGGGCGCGGTACGGACGAGCAGTACTTC
V gene: TRBV7-9
J gene: TRBJ2-7
clone size: .
D gene: TRBD1

CDR3 protein: CASSQLQDDGYTF
CDR3 DNA: TGTGCCAGCTCTCAACTTCAGGATGACGGCTACACCTTC
V gene: TRBV18
J gene: TRBJ1-2
clone size: .
D gene: .

CDR3 protein: CASSIGITYNEQFF
CDR3 DNA: TGTGCCAGTAGTATCGGGATCACCTACAATGAGCAGTTCTTC
V gene: TRBV19
J gene: TRBJ2-1
clone size: .
D gene: .

CDR3 protein: CSAKTSGPRDEQFF
CDR3 DNA: TGCAGCGCCAAAACTAGCGGTCCCCGGGATGAGCAGTTCTTC
V gene: TRBV29-1
J gene: TRBJ2-1
clone size: .
D gene: TRBD2

CDR3 protein: CASSGQSYSYNEQFF
CDR3 DNA: TGTGCCAGCAGCGGACAGTCATATAGCTACAATGAGCAGTTCTTC
V gene: TRBV27
J gene: TRBJ2-1
clone size: .
D gene: .

CDR3 protein: CASSRGMDSDTQYF
CDR3 DNA: TGCGCCAGCAGCCGCGGAATGGATTCAGATACGCAGTATTTT
V gene: TRBV4-3
J gene: TRBJ2-3
clone size: .
D gene: .

CDR3 protein: CASSPEPGNYGYTF
CDR3 DNA: TGTGCCAGCTCACCAGAACCCGGGAACTATGGCTACACCTTC
V gene: TRBV18
J gene: TRBJ1-2
clone size: .
D gene: .

CDR3 protein: CAWSAGQGEQFF
CDR3 DNA: TGTGCCTGGAGTGCCGGACAGGGAGAGCAGTTCTTC
V gene: TRBV30
J gene: TRBJ2-1
clone size: .
D gene: TRBD1

CDR3 protein: CATSTPAGGYEQYF
CDR3 DNA: TGTGCCACCAGCACTCCCGCGGGGGGTTACGAGCAGTACTTC
V gene: TRBV15
J gene: TRBJ2-7
clone size: .
D gene: TRBD2

CDR3 protein: CAIGQGADQPQHF
CDR3 DNA: TGTGCCATCGGACAGGGGGCGGATCAGCCCCAGCATTTT
V gene: TRBV10-3
J gene: TRBJ1-5
clone size: .
D gene: TRBD1

CDR3 protein: CASSFSQASYEQYF
CDR3 DNA: TGTGCCAGCAGCTTTTCTCAAGCTTCCTACGAGCAGTACTTC
V gene: TRBV7-2
J gene: TRBJ2-7
clone size: .
D gene: .

CDR3 protein: CASSEGQGFQPQHF
CDR3 DNA: TGTGCCAGCAGTGAAGGACAGGGGTTCCAGCCCCAGCATTTT
V gene: TRBV6-1
J gene: TRBJ1-5
clone size: .
D gene: TRBD1

CDR3 protein: CSASVEEMAFF
CDR3 DNA: TGCAGTGCTTCCGTGGAGGAAATGGCTTTCTTT
V gene: TRBV20-1
J gene: TRBJ1-1
clone size: .
D gene: .

CDR3 protein: CASSLRTPAGGGQTDTQYF
CDR3 DNA: TGTGCCAGCAGTTTACGCACGCCGGCGGGAGGGGGACAAACAGATACGCAGTATTTT
V gene: TRBV28
J gene: TRBJ2-3
clone size: .
D gene: TRBD2

CDR3 protein: CASTPLGGRRTDTQYF
CDR3 DNA: TGTGCCAGCACCCCCCTGGGCGGGAGGCGCACAGATACGCAGTATTTT
V gene: TRBV9
J gene: TRBJ2-3
clone size: .
D gene: TRBD2

CDR3 protein: CASSFLGRGGTEAFF
CDR3 DNA: TGTGCCAGCAGCTTCCTTGGGAGGGGTGGAACTGAAGCTTTCTTT
V gene: TRBV7-2
J gene: TRBJ1-1
clone size: .
D gene: .

CDR3 protein: CATSRDQWGGIQYF
CDR3 DNA: TGTGCCACCAGCAGAGATCAATGGGGAGGGATTCAGTACTTC
V gene: TRBV15
J gene: TRBJ2-4
clone size: .
D gene: TRBD2

CDR3 protein: CASTALQGATTEAFF
CDR3 DNA: TGTGCCAGCACTGCCCTACAGGGCGCAACGACTGAAGCTTTCTTT
V gene: TRBV6-5
J gene: TRBJ1-1
clone size: .
D gene: .

CDR3 protein: CASSLVGEINEKLFF
CDR3 DNA: TGTGCCAGCAGCTTGGTCGGAGAAATTAATGAAAAACTGTTTTTT
V gene: TRBV5-6
J gene: TRBJ1-4
clone size: few
D gene: .

CDR3 protein: CASCRDGGSGQETQYF
CDR3 DNA: TGTGCCAGCTGTCGAGACGGTGGTAGCGGCCAAGAGACCCAGTACTTC
V gene: TRBV2
J gene: TRBJ2-5
clone size: .
D gene: .

CDR3 protein: CASSHREGRSGYTF
CDR3 DNA: TGTGCCAGCAGCCACCGGGAAGGGAGGAGTGGCTACACCTTC
V gene: TRBV3-1/TRBV3-2
J gene: TRBJ1-2
clone size: .
D gene: .

CDR3 protein: CASSQDSARELNEQFF
CDR3 DNA: TGTGCCAGCAGCCAAGATTCGGCGCGGGAGCTCAATGAGCAGTTCTTC
V gene: TRBV4-2
J gene: TRBJ2-1
clone size: .
D gene: TRBD2

CDR3 protein: CASSHQTGSNQPQHF
CDR3 DNA: TGCGCCAGCAGCCATCAGACGGGGAGCAATCAGCCCCAGCATTTT
V gene: TRBV4-3
J gene: TRBJ1-5
clone size: once
D gene: .

CDR3 protein: CASSDGQMNTEAFF
CDR3 DNA: TGTGCCAGCAGCGACGGACAGATGAACACTGAAGCTTTCTTT
V gene: TRBV9
J gene: TRBJ1-1
clone size: .
D gene: .

CDR3 protein: CASSPGLARHEQYF
CDR3 DNA: TGTGCCAGCAGCCCCGGACTAGCCCGCCACGAGCAGTACTTC
V gene: TRBV6-6
J gene: TRBJ2-7
clone size: .
D gene: TRBD2

CDR3 protein: CASSPGTGGNRELFF
CDR3 DNA: TGTGCCAGCAGCCCCGGGACAGGGGGCAACAGGGAGCTGTTTTTT
V gene: TRBV7-9
J gene: TRBJ2-2
clone size: .
D gene: TRBD1

CDR3 protein: CASTAGRARGGEQFF
CDR3 DNA: TGTGCCAGCACCGCGGGGAGGGCTAGGGGGGGTGAGCAGTTCTTC
V gene: TRBV6-5
J gene: TRBJ2-1
clone size: .
D gene: .

CDR3 protein: CASSVSSYEQYF
CDR3 DNA: TGTGCCAGCAGTGTTAGCTCCTACGAGCAGTACTTC
V gene: TRBV12-3/TRBV12-4
J gene: TRBJ2-7
clone size: .
D gene: .

CDR3 protein: CAISDSGQTSGGWDTQYF
CDR3 DNA: TGTGCCATCAGTGACTCCGGACAGACCTCAGGGGGGTGGGATACGCAGTATTTT
V gene: TRBV10-3
J gene: TRBJ2-3
clone size: .
D gene: .

CDR3 protein: CASSLPQGLGTEAFF
CDR3 DNA: TGTGCCAGCAGTTTACCCCAGGGCCTGGGCACTGAAGCTTTCTTT
V gene: TRBV28
J gene: TRBJ1-1
clone size: .
D gene: .

CDR3 protein: CASSRTGIYEQYF
CDR3 DNA: TGCGCCAGCAGCCGGACAGGGATCTACGAGCAGTACTTC
V gene: TRBV10-1
J gene: TRBJ2-7
clone size: .
D gene: TRBD1

CDR3 protein: CASSLTGAPNQPQHF
CDR3 DNA: TGTGCCAGCAGCTTGACAGGGGCGCCCAATCAGCCCCAGCATTTT
V gene: TRBV11-2
J gene: TRBJ1-5
clone size: .
D gene: TRBD1

CDR3 protein: CASSNNRGYRYGYTF
CDR3 DNA: TGTGCCAGCAGCAACAACAGGGGGTATCGCTATGGCTACACCTTC
V gene: TRBV7-2
J gene: TRBJ1-2
clone size: few
D gene: TRBD1

CDR3 protein: CASKGLAGADTGELFF
CDR3 DNA: TGCGCCAGCAAGGGACTAGCGGGAGCCGACACCGGGGAGCTGTTTTTT
V gene: TRBV10-2
J gene: TRBJ2-2
clone size: .
D gene: TRBD2

CDR3 protein: CAWRKGGTYEQYF
CDR3 DNA: TGTGCCTGGCGCAAGGGAGGAACCTACGAGCAGTACTTC
V gene: TRBV30
J gene: TRBJ2-7
clone size: .
D gene: .

CDR3 protein: CASSQGGTVETQYF
CDR3 DNA: TGTGCCAGCAGCCAAGGGGGCACTGTTGAGACCCAGTACTTC
V gene: TRBV3-1/TRBV3-2
J gene: TRBJ2-5
clone size: .
D gene: .

CDR3 protein: CASSSGTGLTGELFF
CDR3 DNA: TGTGCCAGCTCATCCGGGACAGGGTTAACCGGGGAGCTGTTTTTT
V gene: TRBV18
J gene: TRBJ2-2
clone size: .
D gene: TRBD1

CDR3 protein: CASRGTGSQPQHF
CDR3 DNA: TGTGCCAGCAGAGGGACAGGGAGTCAGCCCCAGCATTTT
V gene: TRBV28
J gene: TRBJ1-5
clone size: .
D gene: TRBD1

CDR3 protein: CASSVPLTATSTDTQYF
CDR3 DNA: TGTGCCAGCAGTGTACCCCTTACTGCTACTAGCACAGATACGCAGTATTTT
V gene: TRBV6-1
J gene: TRBJ2-3
clone size: once
D gene: .

CDR3 protein: CASSSTGTSGSYEQYF
CDR3 DNA: TGCGCCAGCAGCTCCACCGGGACTAGCGGATCCTACGAGCAGTACTTC
V gene: TRBV5-1
J gene: TRBJ2-7
clone size: .
D gene: TRBD2

CDR3 protein: CASSTPGVNFGDTQYF
CDR3 DNA: TGTGCCAGCAGCACCCCCGGCGTCAACTTCGGGGATACGCAGTATTTT
V gene: TRBV7-9
J gene: TRBJ2-3
clone size: .
D gene: .

CDR3 protein: CASSPIRGSTEAFF
CDR3 DNA: TGTGCCAGCAGCCCAATCCGAGGGAGCACTGAAGCTTTCTTT
V gene: TRBV9
J gene: TRBJ1-1
clone size: .
D gene: .

CDR3 protein: CASTPAGAFNRPQHF
CDR3 DNA: TGTGCCAGCACCCCGGCAGGGGCGTTCAATAGGCCCCAGCATTTT
V gene: TRBV28
J gene: TRBJ1-5
clone size: .
D gene: .

CDR3 protein: CASSRGVSNQPQHF
CDR3 DNA: TGTGCCAGCAGTCGGGGTGTTAGCAATCAGCCCCAGCATTTT
V gene: TRBV6-5
J gene: TRBJ1-5
clone size: few
D gene: .

CDR3 protein: CASSFRRYEQYF
CDR3 DNA: TGTGCCAGCAGTTTTAGGAGGTACGAGCAGTACTTC
V gene: TRBV28
J gene: TRBJ2-7
clone size: .
D gene: .

CDR3 protein: CASSLEHSPLHF
CDR3 DNA: TGTGCCAGCAGCCTGGAGCATTCACCCCTCCACTTT
V gene: TRBV7-3
J gene: TRBJ1-6
clone size: .
D gene: .

CDR3 protein: CASSYSPGSRGEQYF
CDR3 DNA: TGTGCCAGCAGTTACAGTCCGGGATCCCGTGGCGAGCAGTACTTC
V gene: TRBV6-2/TRBV6-3
J gene: TRBJ2-7
clone size: .
D gene: .

CDR3 protein: CASSPHHASVGYTF
CDR3 DNA: TGTGCCAGCAGTCCTCATCACGCGTCTGTTGGCTACACCTTC
V gene: TRBV28
J gene: TRBJ1-2
clone size: .
D gene: .

CDR3 protein: CASGPPDREGDSPLHF
CDR3 DNA: TGTGCTAGTGGCCCACCCGACCGAGAGGGAGATTCACCCCTCCACTTT
V gene: TRBV12-5
J gene: TRBJ1-6
clone size: once
D gene: .

CDR3 protein: CASRKAGGGYEGPQHF
CDR3 DNA: TGTGCCAGCAGGAAAGCGGGAGGGGGCTACGAAGGGCCCCAGCATTTT
V gene: TRBV28
J gene: TRBJ1-5
clone size: .
D gene: TRBD1

CDR3 protein: CASSFTGNSPLHF
CDR3 DNA: TGTGCCAGCAGTTTTACGGGAAATTCACCCCTCCACTTT
V gene: TRBV12-3/TRBV12-4
J gene: TRBJ1-6
clone size: .
D gene: .